This T cell receptor (beta chain) appears in the sequencing data of a study of T cell responses to AZD1222 COVID-19 vaccine. The repertoire was sequenced with immunoSEQ multiplex PCR; TCRdb's copy has only in-frame clones and lacks some. The sample shows about 100,000 clones, around 87% of them seen only once. Findings of the study overall: Seropositivity was recorded at baseline in only a handful of AZD1222 recipients. When two AZD1222 doses had been given, Spike-specific TCR breadth and depth rose.

The CDR3 spans 16 residues. Trimming shortened V by 0 bases and J by 0 bases, and 9 bases separated the two germline ends. Germline V gives CDR1 MNHEY, CDR2 SMNVEV (reference sequence). With respect to this clone: What it recognizes is unknown.

The source is an adult in good health. The chain joins TRBV27 to TRBJ2-1; D gene uncertain. Sequences were derived from peripheral blood, sampled on day 0 of MenACWY control vaccination. The CDR3 DNA is TGTGCCAGCAGTTTATCGTATCAGAGCTCCTACAATGAGCAGTTCTTC. This encodes CASSLSYQSSYNEQFF.